This T cell receptor (beta chain) appears in the sequencing data of a study of spatial heterogeneity in lung cancer. Overall study: Available PBMC from follow-up, collected a median of around two years after resection, underwent sequencing.

V shed 6 bases and J 5 bases; nucleotides not matched to a gene: 18. The CDR3 runs to 16 residues. The germline CDR1 and CDR2 sequences are DFQATT and SNEGSKA (reference sequence). Stated time point: blood at routine non-recurrence follow-up after resection. Whole RNA, isolated from tumor, nontumor lung or frozen PBMC, was sequenced without prior sorting. General study points: Ubiquitous expanded tumor TCRs surfaced in blood more at resection than they did at follow-up.

Every TCR cDNA molecule bore a unique molecular identifier. TCRdb redid the calling of the 5' RACE reads with MiXCR, one entry per CDR3 protein. The data hold about 120,000 distinct CDR3 sequences, with 12% observed a single time. This clonotype appeared a few times. The antigen is unknown. The genes are TRBV20-1 and TRBJ1-1; 7 bases are shared with TRBD1. Sequencing used PBMCs, obtained at follow-up. This receptor was identified in a male donor with early-stage non-small cell lung cancer. CDR3 residues: CSATTNRGGGRTEAFF. In nucleotides, the CDR3 is TGCAGTGCCACAACCAACAGGGGTGGGGGGCGTACTGAAGCTTTCTTT.